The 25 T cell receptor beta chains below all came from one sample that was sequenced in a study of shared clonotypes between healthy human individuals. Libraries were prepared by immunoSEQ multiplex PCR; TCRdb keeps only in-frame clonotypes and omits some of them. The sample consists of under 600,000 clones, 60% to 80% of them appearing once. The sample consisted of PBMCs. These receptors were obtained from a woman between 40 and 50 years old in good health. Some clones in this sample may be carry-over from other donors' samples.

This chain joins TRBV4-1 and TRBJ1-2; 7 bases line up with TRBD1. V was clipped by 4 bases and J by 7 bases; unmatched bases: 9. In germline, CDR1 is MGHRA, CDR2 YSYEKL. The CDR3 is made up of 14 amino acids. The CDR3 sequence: CASSRETGEGGYTF. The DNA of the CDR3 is TGCGCCAGCAGCCGGGAAACAGGGGAAGGTGGCTACACCTTC.

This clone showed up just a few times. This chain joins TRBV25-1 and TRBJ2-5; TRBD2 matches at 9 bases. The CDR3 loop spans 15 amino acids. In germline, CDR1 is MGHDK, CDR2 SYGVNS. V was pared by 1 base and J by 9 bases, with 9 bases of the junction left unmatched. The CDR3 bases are TGTGCCAGCAGTGAATTGACTAGCGGAGGGGGGGCCCAGTACTTC. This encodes CASSELTSGGGAQYF. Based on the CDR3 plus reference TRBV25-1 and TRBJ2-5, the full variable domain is EADIYQTPRYLVIGTGKKITLECSQTMGHDKMYWYQQDPGMELHLIHYSYGVNSTEKGDLSSESTVSRIRTEHFPLTLESARPSHTSQYLCASSELTSGGGAQYFGPGTRLLVL.

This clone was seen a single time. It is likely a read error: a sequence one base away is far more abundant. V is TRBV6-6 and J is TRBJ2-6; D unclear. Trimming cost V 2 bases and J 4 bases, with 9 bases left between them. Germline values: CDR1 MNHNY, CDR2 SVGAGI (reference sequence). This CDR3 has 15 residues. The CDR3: CASSYTSVGANVLTF. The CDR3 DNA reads TGTGCCAGCAGTTACACAAGTGTCGGGGCCAACGTCCTGACTTTC.

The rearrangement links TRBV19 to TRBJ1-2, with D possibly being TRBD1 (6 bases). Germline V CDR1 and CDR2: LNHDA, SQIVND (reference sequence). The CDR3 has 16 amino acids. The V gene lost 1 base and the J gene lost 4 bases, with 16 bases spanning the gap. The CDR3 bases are TGTGCCAGTAGTATAGGGACAGCCAACCCGTTCTATGGCTACACCTTC. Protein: CASSIGTANPFYGYTF.

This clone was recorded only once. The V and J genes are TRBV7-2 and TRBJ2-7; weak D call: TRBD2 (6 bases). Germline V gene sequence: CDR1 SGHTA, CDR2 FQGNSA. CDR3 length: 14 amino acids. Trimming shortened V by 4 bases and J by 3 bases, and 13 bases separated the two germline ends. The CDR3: CASSSGGNLYEQYF. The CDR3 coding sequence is TGTGCCAGCAGCTCCGGCGGGAATCTCTACGAGCAGTACTTC.

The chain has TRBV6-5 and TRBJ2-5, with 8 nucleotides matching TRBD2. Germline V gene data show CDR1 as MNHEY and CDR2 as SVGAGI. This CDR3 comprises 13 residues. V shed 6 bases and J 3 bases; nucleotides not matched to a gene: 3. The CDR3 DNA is TGTGCCAGCAGAAAAGCGGGAGAAGAGACCCAGTACTTC. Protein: CASRKAGEETQYF.

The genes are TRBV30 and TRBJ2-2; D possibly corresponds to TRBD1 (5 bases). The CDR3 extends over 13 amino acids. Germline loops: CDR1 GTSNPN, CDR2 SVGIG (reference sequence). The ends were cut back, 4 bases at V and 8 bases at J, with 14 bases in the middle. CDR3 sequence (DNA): TGTGCCTGGATACTCCCTGGGGCGGGGGAGCTGTTTTTT. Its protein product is CAWILPGAGELFF.

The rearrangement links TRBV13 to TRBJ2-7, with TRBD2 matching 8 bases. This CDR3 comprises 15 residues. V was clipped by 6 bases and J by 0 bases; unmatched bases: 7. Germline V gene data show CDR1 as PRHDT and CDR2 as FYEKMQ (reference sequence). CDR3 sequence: CASSAGGEFSYEQYF. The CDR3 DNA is TGTGCCAGCAGTGCGGGAGGCGAGTTCTCCTACGAGCAGTACTTC.

CDR3 nucleotide sequence: TGTGCCAGCAGTTTAAGTCTTTGGGGATCTGGAAACACCATATATTTT. As protein: CASSLSLWGSGNTIYF. V gene TRBV28 combines with J gene TRBJ1-3; D is ambiguous. This CDR3 has 16 residues. Germline V CDR1 and CDR2: MDHEN, SYDVKM. The germline V and J ends were trimmed by 2 bases and 1 base, with 12 bases remaining between them. Full variable domain (outside the CDR3, taken from reference TRBV28 and TRBJ1-3): DVKVTQSSRYLVKRTGEKVFLECVQDMDHENMFWYRQDPGLGLRLIYFSYDVKMKEKGDIPEGYSVSREKKERFSLILESASTNQTSMYLCASSLSLWGSGNTIYFGEGSWLTVV.

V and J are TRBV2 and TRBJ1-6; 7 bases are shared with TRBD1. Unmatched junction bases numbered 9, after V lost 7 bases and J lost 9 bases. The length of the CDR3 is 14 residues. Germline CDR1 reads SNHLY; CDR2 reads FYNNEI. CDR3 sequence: CASITTGEGSPLHF. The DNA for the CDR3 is TGTGCCAGCATCACAACAGGGGAGGGTTCACCCCTCCACTTT.

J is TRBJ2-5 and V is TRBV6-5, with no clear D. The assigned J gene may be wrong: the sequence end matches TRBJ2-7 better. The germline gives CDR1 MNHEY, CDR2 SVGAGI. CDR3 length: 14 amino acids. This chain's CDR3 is CASSYRSPAYEQYF. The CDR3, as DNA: TGTGCCAGCAGTTACAGGAGTCCCGCCTACGAGCAGTACTTC.

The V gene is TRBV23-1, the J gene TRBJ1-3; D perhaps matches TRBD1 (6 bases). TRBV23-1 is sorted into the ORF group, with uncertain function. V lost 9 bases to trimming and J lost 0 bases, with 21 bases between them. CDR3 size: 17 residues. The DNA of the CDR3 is TGCGCCAGTGACGGACAGAGGCAGGCTTTCTCTGGAAACACCATATATTTT. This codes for CASDGQRQAFSGNTIYF.

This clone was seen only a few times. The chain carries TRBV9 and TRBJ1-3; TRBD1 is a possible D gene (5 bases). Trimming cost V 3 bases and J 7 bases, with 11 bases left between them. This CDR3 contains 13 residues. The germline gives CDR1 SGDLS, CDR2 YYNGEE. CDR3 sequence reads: CASSGDFGNTIYF. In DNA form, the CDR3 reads TGTGCCAGCAGCGGGGACTTCGGTAACACCATATATTTT.

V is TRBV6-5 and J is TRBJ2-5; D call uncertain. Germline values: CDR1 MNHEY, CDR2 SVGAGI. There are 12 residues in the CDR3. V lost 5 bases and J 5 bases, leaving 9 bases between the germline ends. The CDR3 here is CASSATRETQYF. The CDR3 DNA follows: TGTGCCAGCAGTGCTACGAGGGAGACCCAGTACTTC.

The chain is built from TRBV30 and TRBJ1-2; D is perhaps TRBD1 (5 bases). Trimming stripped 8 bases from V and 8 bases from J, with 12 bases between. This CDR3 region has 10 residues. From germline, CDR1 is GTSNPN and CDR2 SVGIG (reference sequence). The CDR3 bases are TGTGCCAACGAAGGGGTCGGCTACACCTTC. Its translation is CANEGVGYTF.

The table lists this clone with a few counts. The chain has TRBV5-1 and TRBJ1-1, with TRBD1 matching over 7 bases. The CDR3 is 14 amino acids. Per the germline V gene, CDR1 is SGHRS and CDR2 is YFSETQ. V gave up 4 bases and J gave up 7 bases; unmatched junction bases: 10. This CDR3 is CASSQGQTDGEAFF. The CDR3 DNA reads TGCGCCAGCAGCCAGGGACAGACGGACGGTGAAGCTTTCTTT.

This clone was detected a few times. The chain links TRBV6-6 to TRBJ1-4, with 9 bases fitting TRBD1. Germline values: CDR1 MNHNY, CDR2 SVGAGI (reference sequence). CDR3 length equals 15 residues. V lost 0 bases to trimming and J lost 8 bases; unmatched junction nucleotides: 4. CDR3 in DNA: TGTGCCAGCAGTTACTCGGACAGGGGAGGGGAAAAACTGTTTTTT. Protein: CASSYSDRGGEKLFF.

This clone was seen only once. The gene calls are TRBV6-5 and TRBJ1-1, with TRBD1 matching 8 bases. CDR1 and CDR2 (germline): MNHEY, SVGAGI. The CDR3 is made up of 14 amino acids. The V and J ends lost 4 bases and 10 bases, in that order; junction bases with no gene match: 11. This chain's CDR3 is CASSLDRVVVSAFF. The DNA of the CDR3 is TGTGCCAGCAGTTTGGACAGGGTGGTTGTATCAGCTTTCTTT.

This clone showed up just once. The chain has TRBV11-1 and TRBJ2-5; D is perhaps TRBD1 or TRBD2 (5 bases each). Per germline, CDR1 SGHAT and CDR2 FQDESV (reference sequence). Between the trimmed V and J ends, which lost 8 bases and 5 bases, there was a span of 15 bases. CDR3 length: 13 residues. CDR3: CASRTPGTETQYF. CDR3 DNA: TGTGCCAGCCGAACCCCAGGGACGGAGACCCAGTACTTC.

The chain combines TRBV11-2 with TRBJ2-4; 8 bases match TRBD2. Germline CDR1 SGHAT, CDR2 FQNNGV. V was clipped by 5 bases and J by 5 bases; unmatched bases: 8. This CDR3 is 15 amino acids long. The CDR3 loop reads CASSPSGSSQNIQYF. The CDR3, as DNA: TGTGCCAGCAGCCCGAGCGGGAGCAGCCAAAACATTCAGTACTTC. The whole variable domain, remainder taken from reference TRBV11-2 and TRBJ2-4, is EAGVAQSPRYKIIEKRQSVAFWCNPISGHATLYWYQQILGQGPKLLIQFQNNGVVDDSQLPKDRFSAERLKGVDSTLKIQPAKLEDSAVYLCASSPSGSSQNIQYFGAGTRLSVL.

This CDR3 reads CASSIDPRENQPQHF. In DNA, the CDR3 is TGTGCCAGTAGTATAGATCCAAGGGAAAATCAGCCCCAGCATTTT. The V and J genes are TRBV19 and TRBJ1-5; no definite D call. The V gene lost 0 bases and the J gene lost 4 bases, with 10 bases spanning the gap. The germline V gene encodes CDR1 LNHDA and CDR2 SQIVND (reference sequence). The CDR3 covers 15 residues.

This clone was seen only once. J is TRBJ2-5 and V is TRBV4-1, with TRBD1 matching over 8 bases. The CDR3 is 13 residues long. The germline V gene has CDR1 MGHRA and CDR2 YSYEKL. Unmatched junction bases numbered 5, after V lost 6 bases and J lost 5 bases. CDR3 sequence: CASRETGVETQYF. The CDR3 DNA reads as TGCGCCAGCAGGGAGACAGGGGTTGAGACCCAGTACTTC.

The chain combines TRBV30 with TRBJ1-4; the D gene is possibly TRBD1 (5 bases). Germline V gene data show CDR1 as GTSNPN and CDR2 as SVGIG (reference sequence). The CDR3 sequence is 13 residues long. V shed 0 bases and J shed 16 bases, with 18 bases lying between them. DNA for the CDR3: TGTGCCTGGAGTGTACTGGACATTTCCCCTCCGTTTTTT. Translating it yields CAWSVLDISPPFF.

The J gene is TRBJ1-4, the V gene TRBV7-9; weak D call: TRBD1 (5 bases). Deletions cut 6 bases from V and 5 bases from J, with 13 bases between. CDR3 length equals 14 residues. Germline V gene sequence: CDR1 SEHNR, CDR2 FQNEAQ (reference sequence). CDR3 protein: CASSFGTENEKLFF. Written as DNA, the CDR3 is TGTGCCAGCAGTTTCGGGACGGAAAATGAAAAACTGTTTTTT.

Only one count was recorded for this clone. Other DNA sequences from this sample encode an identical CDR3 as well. As DNA, the CDR3 is TGTGCCAGCAGCGTAACTAGCGGTTCCTACAATGAGCAGTTCTTC. Its translation is CASSVTSGSYNEQFF. This chain joins TRBV9 and TRBJ2-1; the match to TRBD2 covers 8 bases. Germline trimming cut 1 base from V and 1 base from J; bases unmatched to any gene: 1. The CDR3 runs 15 residues. The germline CDR1 and CDR2 sequences are SGDLS and YYNGEE.